The rows below give T cell receptor beta chains drawn from one sample of a study of T-cell reconstitution after alpha-beta-depleted transplantation in children. TCRdb passed the PCR reads through MiXCR, listing each CDR3 protein once. Of 200,000 to 250,000 distinct CDR3 sequences in the sample, roughly 7.7% are singletons; the top ten hold less than 8%. The material was PBMCs, mostly from graft donor cells, obtained 180 days after TCRalphabeta/CD19-depleted stem cell transplant. These receptors all stem from a male patient aged 10 to 17 who had a stem cell transplant for acute lymphoblastic leukemia, so the T cells may come from the graft donor. CDR3s include the opening cysteine and the closing phenylalanine or tryptophan. D genes are given only for firm matches. Clone sizes are given selectively: once, few, many, or a class where the clone is expanded.

many	TRBV7-3	.	TRBJ1-1	CASSPSGLNTEAFF	TGTGCCAGCAGCCCCTCGGGGCTGAACACTGAAGCTTTCTTT
many	TRBV28	TRBD1	TRBJ2-5	CASRRQGAKKTQYF	TGTGCCAGCAGGCGACAGGGGGCGAAGAAGACCCAGTACTTC
many	TRBV20-1	TRBD1	TRBJ2-2	CSASNRGRTGELFF	TGCAGTGCTAGCAACAGGGGGCGGACCGGGGAGCTGTTTTTT
many	TRBV5-1	TRBD1	TRBJ2-1	CASSFFGTGPYNEQFF	TGCGCCAGCAGCTTTTTCGGGACAGGCCCCTACAATGAGCAGTTCTTC
many	TRBV7-6	.	TRBJ1-1	CASSPQPELMNTEAFF	TGTGCCAGCAGCCCACAGCCAGAGCTAATGAACACTGAAGCTTTCTTT
many	TRBV12-3/TRBV12-4	TRBD1	TRBJ1-1	CASSLSIARDRRTEAFF	TGTGCCAGCAGTTTATCTATCGCGAGGGACAGGAGGACTGAAGCTTTCTTT
many	TRBV7-8	.	TRBJ1-1	CASSLAVRVNTEAFF	TGTGCCAGCAGCTTAGCCGTCAGGGTGAACACTGAAGCTTTCTTT
.	TRBV18	.	TRBJ2-4	CASSPPGRLAKNIQYF	TGTGCCAGCTCACCACCGGGCCGACTAGCCAAAAACATTCAGTACTTC
many	TRBV2	.	TRBJ2-3	CASSEATGESTDTQYF	TGTGCCAGCAGTGAAGCGACAGGAGAAAGCACAGATACGCAGTATTTT
many	TRBV3-1	.	TRBJ1-4	CASSQRSARDERLFF	TGTGCCAGCAGCCAACGGTCCGCCAGGGATGAAAGACTGTTTTTT
many	TRBV7-6	.	TRBJ2-1	CASSLPPLAPLGNEQFF	TGTGCCAGCAGCTTACCCCCTCTAGCCCCTCTAGGGAATGAGCAGTTCTTC
.	TRBV13	TRBD1	TRBJ2-7	CASSPRTGMYEQYF	TGTGCCAGCAGCCCCCGGACAGGCATGTACGAGCAGTACTTC
many	TRBV3-1	.	TRBJ2-5	CASSQGAGLYQETQYF	TGTGCCAGCAGCCAAGGAGCGGGCCTGTACCAAGAGACCCAGTACTTC
many	TRBV25-1	.	TRBJ1-2	CASSEGFFYGYTF	TGTGCCAGCAGTGAAGGGTTCTTCTATGGCTACACCTTC
many	TRBV20-1	.	TRBJ1-1	CSARVGRADTEAFF	TGCAGTGCTAGAGTAGGCAGGGCGGACACTGAAGCTTTCTTT
.	TRBV20-1	TRBD1	TRBJ2-7	CSASTGRAYEQYF	TGCAGTGCGTCGACAGGGAGAGCCTACGAGCAGTACTTC
many	TRBV7-9	.	TRBJ1-2	CASSPWGGGYTF	TGTGCCAGCAGCCCCTGGGGAGGCGGCTACACCTTC
many	TRBV28	TRBD2	TRBJ2-7	CASSSGLAGLGHEQYF	TGTGCCAGCAGTTCGGGACTAGCGGGACTTGGCCACGAGCAGTACTTC
few	TRBV18	.	TRBJ2-5	CASSPVRGQETQYF	TGTGCCAGCTCACCTGTCAGGGGACAAGAGACCCAGTACTTC
.	TRBV7-9	TRBD1	TRBJ2-2	CASSLPGGSDTGELFF	TGTGCCAGCAGCTTACCAGGGGGCTCCGACACCGGGGAGCTGTTTTTT
many	TRBV28	.	TRBJ1-1	CASSLVGYPMNTEAFF	TGTGCCAGCAGTTTGGTGGGGTACCCCATGAACACTGAAGCTTTCTTT
many	TRBV20-1	.	TRBJ1-6	CSAPGPIVWDYNSPLHF	TGCAGTGCGCCGGGCCCTATTGTTTGGGATTATAATTCACCCCTCCACTTT
many	TRBV12-3/TRBV12-4	.	TRBJ2-1	CASSFSVGDTFF	TGTGCCAGCAGTTTTAGTGTAGGGGATACCTTCTTC
many	TRBV24-1	.	TRBJ1-2	CATSDFWQGGLYGYTF	TGTGCCACCAGTGATTTTTGGCAGGGTGGGCTCTATGGCTACACCTTC
many	TRBV7-8	TRBD2	TRBJ2-7	CASGGTSGEQYF	TGTGCCAGCGGCGGGACTAGCGGAGAGCAGTACTTC
many	TRBV5-1	TRBD2	TRBJ2-3	CASSRREWDTQYF	TGCGCCAGCAGCAGGCGGGAGTGGGATACGCAGTATTTT
many	TRBV9	.	TRBJ2-1	CASSVHQSSYNEQFF	TGTGCCAGCAGCGTACACCAAAGCTCCTACAATGAGCAGTTCTTC
many	TRBV29-1	TRBD1	TRBJ1-2	CSVEGASYGYTF	TGCAGCGTCGAGGGGGCTAGCTATGGCTACACCTTC
many	TRBV9	TRBD1	TRBJ2-7	CASSLQQGSREQYF	TGTGCCAGCAGCTTACAACAGGGGTCCCGCGAGCAGTACTTC
many	TRBV4-3	TRBD1	TRBJ2-7	CASSQVRGYEQYF	TGCGCCAGCAGCCAAGTCAGGGGGTACGAGCAGTACTTC
many	TRBV12-3/TRBV12-4	.	TRBJ2-5	CASRPGRTPGTQYF	TGTGCCAGCAGACCTGGACGCACCCCAGGGACCCAGTACTTC
many	TRBV20-1	TRBD2	TRBJ2-1	CSARGLATYNEQFF	TGCAGTGCCCGCGGACTAGCGACTTACAATGAGCAGTTCTTC
many	TRBV15	.	TRBJ2-5	CATRGQTQETQYPSQETQYF	TGTGCCACCAGAGGACAGACCCAAGAGACCCAGTACCCCTCCCAAGAGACCCAGTACTTC
many	TRBV20-1	.	TRBJ1-1	CSARGGSGGYVEAFF	TGCAGTGCTAGGGGGGGGAGTGGTGGGTATGTTGAAGCTTTCTTT
many	TRBV5-1	TRBD2	TRBJ2-7	CASSFGGANYEQYF	TGCGCCAGCTCCTTCGGGGGGGCTAACTACGAGCAGTACTTC
many	TRBV6-1	TRBD1	TRBJ2-2	CASTPDRDTGELFF	TGTGCCAGCACTCCCGACAGGGACACCGGGGAGCTGTTTTTT
many	TRBV7-6	.	TRBJ1-3	CASSLDFKSSGNTIYF	TGTGCCAGCAGCTTAGATTTCAAGAGCTCTGGAAACACCATATATTTT
many	TRBV6-6	.	TRBJ1-6	CASSYLNSPLHF	TGTGCCAGCAGTTACTTGAATTCACCCCTCCACTTT
many	TRBV28	.	TRBJ1-2	CASSPSRTNYGYTF	TGTGCCAGCAGTCCCAGTAGGACCAACTATGGCTACACCTTC
few	TRBV6-1	.	TRBJ1-3	CASSPAGRFVSGNTIYF	TGTGCCAGCAGCCCGGCCGGAAGGTTCGTCTCTGGAAACACCATATATTTT
many	TRBV7-6	.	TRBJ2-1	CASSYRQGNSYNEQFF	TGTGCCAGCAGCTACCGTCAGGGGAACTCCTACAATGAGCAGTTCTTC
.	TRBV2	TRBD1	TRBJ2-3	CASRDRAEYF	TGTGCCAGCAGGGACAGGGCGGAGTATTTT